This entry is about one T cell receptor beta chain. The method was immunoSEQ multiplex PCR; TCRdb's version includes in-frame clones alone and lacks a portion of them. The sample yields roughly 75,000 clones, 75% to 90% seen once. These data originate in a study of blood T cell repertoires in COVID-19. With 4 bases clipped from V and 6 bases from J, the junction kept 3 bases outside the gene matches. CDR3 length: 13 residues. Sequenced material: peripheral blood. This receptor was identified in a man older than 75 with COVID-19, enrolled during active disease. The chain couples TRBV12-3 or TRBV12-4 to TRBJ2-7; 10 positions agree with TRBD1. CDR3 amino acids: CASSWDRGGEQYF. The CDR3 DNA follows: TGTGCCAGCAGTTGGGACAGGGGAGGCGAGCAGTACTTC.